The clone carrying this T cell receptor beta chain is labeled large. Source study methods: The authors estimated nucleated cell counts from reference gene primer amplification. Assay used: immunoSEQ multiplex PCR; TCRdb lists only in-frame clones, some missing. V, J and clone size are taken as reported in that table, and D and trimming were inferred from the DNA itself. The table includes tens of thousands of clones, around 84% detected once. This sample was taken from a study of blood T cell repertoires in COVID-19. Study-wide context: Sources were T cells, B-cell-depleted T cells, or PBMCs; the material itself was cDNA or gDNA.

The V gene lost 3 bases and the J gene lost 1 base, with 7 bases spanning the gap. CDR3 size: 13 residues. CDR1 is SNHLY, CDR2 FYNNEI, per germline. This chain links TRBV2 with TRBJ2-7; no reliable D call. Input material: peripheral blood. The source of this sequence is an older man with acute or convalescent COVID-19. CDR3 sequence reads: CASSDGYSYEQYF. Written as DNA, the CDR3 is TGTGCCAGCAGTGACGGGTATTCCTACGAGCAGTACTTC.